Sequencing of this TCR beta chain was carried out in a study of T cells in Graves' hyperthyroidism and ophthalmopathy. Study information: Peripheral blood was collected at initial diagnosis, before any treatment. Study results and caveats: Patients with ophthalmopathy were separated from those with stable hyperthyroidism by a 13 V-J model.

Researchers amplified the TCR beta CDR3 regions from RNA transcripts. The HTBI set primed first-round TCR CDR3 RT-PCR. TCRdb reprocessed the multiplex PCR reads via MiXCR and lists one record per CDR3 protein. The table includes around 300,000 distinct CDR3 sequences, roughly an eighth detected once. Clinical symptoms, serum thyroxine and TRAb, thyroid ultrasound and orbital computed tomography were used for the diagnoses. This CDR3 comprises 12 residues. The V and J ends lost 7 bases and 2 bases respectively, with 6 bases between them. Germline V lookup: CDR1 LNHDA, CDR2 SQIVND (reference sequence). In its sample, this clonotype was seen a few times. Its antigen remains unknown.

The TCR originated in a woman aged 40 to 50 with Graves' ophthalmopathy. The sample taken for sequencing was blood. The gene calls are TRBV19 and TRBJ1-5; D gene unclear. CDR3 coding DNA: TGTGCCAGTACTTTCGGCAATCAGCCCCAGCATTTT. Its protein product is CASTFGNQPQHF.